The 25 T cell receptor beta chains below were found in one sample sequenced in a study of cytomegalovirus exposure and HLA in healthy donors. Researchers ran the PCR with 60 Vbeta and 13 Jbeta primers. Libraries were prepared by immunoSEQ multiplex PCR; TCRdb keeps only in-frame clonotypes and omits some of them. The sample consists of 85,000 to 120,000 clones, approximately 82% of them appearing once. The sample was PBMCs. These receptors were taken from a man aged 40-55 years in good health and CMV-seronegative.

V gene TRBV27 combines with J gene TRBJ1-5; 9 nucleotides line up with TRBD1. There are 14 residues in the CDR3. Losses at the gene ends were 2 bases for V and 5 bases for J; bases not matched to a gene: 1. The germline gives CDR1 MNHEY, CDR2 SMNVEV (reference sequence). This CDR3 is CASSLRDRDQPQHF. CDR3 bases: TGTGCCAGCAGTTTAAGGGACAGGGATCAGCCCCAGCATTTT.

This clone was recorded a few times. The CDR3 nucleotides are TGTGCCAGCAGCCCGGACGGGAGCTATGGCTACACCTTC. Its translation is CASSPDGSYGYTF. The V gene is TRBV6-1, the J gene TRBJ1-2; unclear D gene. Germline lookup yields CDR1 MNHNS and CDR2 SASEGT. Trimming took off 6 bases at V and 4 bases at J, with 12 bases between the two ends. CDR3 length equals 13 residues.

This chain joins TRBV2 and TRBJ2-7, with 11 bases aligning to TRBD1. The J segment lost 7 bases and the V segment lost 6 bases, leaving 8 bases of the junction unmatched. The CDR3 spans 14 residues. CDR1 and CDR2 (germline): SNHLY, FYNNEI. CDR3 sequence: CASRRTGGAGEQYF. The CDR3 DNA sequence: TGTGCCAGCAGGAGGACAGGGGGCGCGGGGGAGCAGTACTTC.

In its sample, this clone was seen a few times. The same CDR3 also results from other DNA sequences found in this sample. This CDR3 reads CASSVGEGVNTGELFF. In nucleotides, the CDR3 is TGTGCCAGCAGCGTAGGTGAGGGTGTGAACACCGGGGAGCTGTTTTTT. The gene calls are TRBV9 and TRBJ2-2; perhaps TRBD2 as D (5 bases). This CDR3 has 16 residues. V lost 0 bases and J 1 base, leaving 10 bases between the germline ends. Germline-derived CDR1 and CDR2 are SGDLS and YYNGEE. The variable domain in full, completed from reference TRBV9 and TRBJ2-2, reads DSGVTQTPKHLITATGQRVTLRCSPRSGDLSVYWYQQSLDQGLQFLIQYYNGEERAKGNILERFSAQQFPDLHSELNLSSLELGDSALYFCASSVGEGVNTGELFFGEGSRLTVL.

The V gene is TRBV11-3, the J gene TRBJ2-5; 16 bases map to TRBD2. Germline loops: CDR1 SGHNT, CDR2 YENEEA. This CDR3 is 17 amino acids long. The ends lost 4 bases at V and 5 bases at J; junction bases unmatched: 7. CDR3 amino acids: CASSSGLAGGPGETQYF. The CDR3 nucleotides read TGTGCCAGCAGCTCGGGACTAGCGGGGGGGCCAGGGGAGACCCAGTACTTC. Combining the CDR3 with reference TRBV11-3 and TRBJ2-5 gives the whole variable domain EAGVVQSPRYKIIEKKQPVAFWCNPISGHNTLYWYLQNLGQGPELLIRYENEEAVDDSQLPKDRFSAERLKGVDSTLKIQPAELGDSAVYLCASSSGLAGGPGETQYFGPGTRLLVL.

V gene TRBV5-1 combines with J gene TRBJ2-5, with D possibly being TRBD2 (6 bases). Germline V gives CDR1 SGHRS, CDR2 YFSETQ. V shed 1 base and J shed 3 bases, with 10 bases lying between them. The CDR3 contains 14 residues. In DNA form, the CDR3 reads TGCGCCAGCAGCTTGCCAGGCGGGAAAGAGACCCAGTACTTC. Translation: CASSLPGGKETQYF.

The V and J genes are TRBV2 and TRBJ2-4; the match to TRBD2 covers 8 bases. Germline CDR1 and CDR2: SNHLY and FYNNEI. There are 16 residues in the CDR3. With 5 bases clipped from V and 1 base from J, the junction kept 7 bases outside the gene matches. CDR3 residues: CASSWGSGDAKNIQYF. The CDR3 bases are TGTGCCAGCAGTTGGGGTAGCGGGGATGCCAAAAACATTCAGTACTTC. The entire variable domain, with the rest obtained from reference TRBV2 and TRBJ2-4, is as follows: EPEVTQTPSHQVTQMGQEVILRCVPISNHLYFYWYRQILGQKVEFLVSFYNNEISEKSEIFDDQFSVERPDGSNFTLKIRSTKLEDSAMYFCASSWGSGDAKNIQYFGAGTRLSVL.

The chain uses TRBV19 and TRBJ1-6, with 8 bases that match TRBD1. Looked up from germline, CDR1 is LNHDA and CDR2 is SQIVND (reference sequence). This CDR3 comprises 13 residues. After removal of 8 bases from V and 7 bases from J, the junction contained 4 bases not matched to a gene. CDR3 DNA sequence: TGTGCCAGTCGGGACAGGATAAATTCACCCCTCCACTTT. Translation: CASRDRINSPLHF.

This clone has only one observation. CDR3 sequence (DNA): TGTGCCAGCTCACCACGGACAGGAGGAGAGACCCAGTACTTC. Residues: CASSPRTGGETQYF. The chain employs TRBV18 and TRBJ2-5, with TRBD1 identical over 7 bases. The ends lost 1 base at V and 4 bases at J; junction bases unmatched: 3. CDR1 is KGHSH and CDR2 is LQKENI in the germline V gene. CDR3 length: 14 amino acids.

The V call is TRBV5-6, the J call TRBJ1-1; D possibly corresponds to TRBD1 (5 bases). V was cut by 4 bases and J by 1 base, with 11 bases left in between. Germline CDR1 reads SGHDT; CDR2 reads YYEEEE. The CDR3 sequence is 14 residues long. The CDR3 region is CASSQDQGNTEAFF. CDR3 DNA: TGTGCCAGCAGCCAAGACCAGGGGAACACTGAAGCTTTCTTT.

This chain links TRBV7-2 with TRBJ2-5, with 8 bases lining up with TRBD1. The CDR3 extends over 15 amino acids. The J segment lost 5 bases and the V segment lost 5 bases, leaving 10 bases of the junction unmatched. Germline V gene sequence: CDR1 SGHTA, CDR2 FQGNSA. As DNA, the CDR3 is TGTGCCAGCAGCCGCGTGGACAGGGTCGAGGAGACCCAGTACTTC. This translates into CASSRVDRVEETQYF.

This clone came up once. The chain carries TRBV7-2 and TRBJ2-7; D not resolved. This CDR3 has 14 residues. Between the trimmed V and J ends, which lost 1 base and 2 bases, there was a span of 9 bases. From germline, CDR1 is SGHTA and CDR2 FQGNSA. Here the CDR3 reads CASSLGLQAYEQYF. The CDR3 region has the DNA TGTGCCAGCAGCTTAGGACTCCAAGCCTACGAGCAGTACTTC.

The V call is TRBV15, the J call TRBJ2-5; possibly TRBD2 for D (6 bases). Germline CDR1 and CDR2: LNHNV and YYDKDF (reference sequence). The CDR3 runs 12 residues. V was clipped by 11 bases and J by 1 base, with 11 bases between them. The CDR3 nucleotides are TGTGCCTCCGCGGGGATCCAAGAGACCCAGTACTTC. Its translation: CASAGIQETQYF.

V gene TRBV7-6 combines with J gene TRBJ2-2; D call uncertain. The V and J ends lost 3 bases and 5 bases respectively, with 4 bases between them. The CDR3 totals 12 residues. Germline assignment: CDR1 SGHVS and CDR2 FNYEAQ. The CDR3 DNA is TGTGCCAGCAGCTTCGGTACCGGGGAGCTGTTTTTT. This sequence encodes CASSFGTGELFF.

This clone was observed a single time. This chain uses TRBV21-1 with TRBJ1-2; the listed D gene, TRBD1, was not tested against the DNA. TRBV21-1 is an annotated pseudogene. There are 16 residues in the CDR3. Here the CDR3 DNA reads TGTGCCAGCAAGAAAGGTAAGGGACAGGGAAACTATGGCTACACCTTC. Its translation: CASKKGKGQGNYGYTF.

J is TRBJ1-1 and V is TRBV7-6; TRBD1 agrees at 9 bases. This CDR3 is 16 amino acids long. Germline CDR1 is SGHVS and CDR2 is FNYEAQ. With 5 bases clipped from V and 8 bases from J, the junction kept 15 bases outside the gene matches. The CDR3 sequence: CASSHLPGQGPTEAFF. The CDR3 region has the DNA TGTGCCAGCAGCCACCTCCCGGGACAGGGCCCCACGGAAGCTTTCTTT.

V and J are TRBV5-8 and TRBJ2-3, with 7 bases that match TRBD2. V gave up 0 bases and J gave up 3 bases; unmatched junction bases: 4. Germline loops: CDR1 SGHTS, CDR2 YDEGEE. There are 15 residues in the CDR3. The CDR3 region has the DNA TGTGCCAGCAGCTTGGGACTAGCTATTACAGATACGCAGTATTTT. Encoded protein: CASSLGLAITDTQYF.

V usage is TRBV6-1 and J usage is TRBJ2-1; 8 bases are shared with TRBD1. The CDR3 contains 13 residues. CDR1 and CDR2 (germline): MNHNS, SASEGT. V was clipped by 7 bases and J by 9 bases; unmatched bases: 8. The CDR3 region is CASTGTGLGEQFF. The CDR3 DNA reads as TGTGCCAGCACCGGGACAGGACTTGGTGAGCAGTTCTTC.

V gene TRBV5-5 combines with J gene TRBJ2-5; TRBD1 agrees at 9 bases. In germline, CDR1 is SGHKS, CDR2 YYEKEE (reference sequence). V shed 4 bases and J 1 base; nucleotides not matched to a gene: 8. The CDR3 sequence is 16 residues long. The CDR3 spells CASSRPLTGGQETQYF. The CDR3 DNA reads as TGTGCCAGCAGCCGTCCCCTGACAGGGGGCCAAGAGACCCAGTACTTC.

The V gene is TRBV6-5, the J gene TRBJ1-6; TRBD1 matches at 10 bases. With 6 bases clipped from V and 8 bases from J, the junction kept 7 bases outside the gene matches. The CDR3 is made up of 15 amino acids. CDR1 is MNHEY and CDR2 is SVGAGI in the germline V gene. For the CDR3, the DNA is TGTGCCAGCAGGGAGCGACAGGGGGCGGATTCACCCCTCCACTTT. Translation gives CASRERQGADSPLHF.

This clone was seen more than once but under ten times. The genes are TRBV19 and TRBJ1-2, with a possible D match to TRBD1 (5 bases). The germline CDR1 and CDR2 sequences are LNHDA and SQIVND (reference sequence). Deletions cut 5 bases from V and 4 bases from J, with 11 bases between. The CDR3 runs 13 residues. In DNA form, the CDR3 reads TGTGCCAGTAGTGTACAGGACGGCTATGGCTACACCTTC. Its translation: CASSVQDGYGYTF.

The CDR3 loop is CASLKYGGPDTDTQYF. The CDR3 bases are TGCGCCAGTCTTAAATACGGGGGGCCTGACACAGATACGCAGTATTTT. This chain connects TRBV10-1 to TRBJ2-3; perhaps TRBD2 as D (7 bases). Germline V gene sequence: CDR1 WNHNN, CDR2 SYGVQD (reference sequence). V was pared by 9 bases and J by 2 bases, with 21 bases between. This CDR3 spans 16 amino acids.

In this sample, this clone turned up a few times. V and J are TRBV5-1 and TRBJ2-7; tentative D call: TRBD1 (5 bases). CDR3 length: 14 residues. Trimming left V 0 bases short and J 2 bases short, with 9 bases between. Germline CDR1 is SGHRS and CDR2 is YFSETQ. CDR3 nucleotides: TGCGCCAGCAGCTTGGCCCAGGGCGCCTACGAGCAGTACTTC. It translates to CASSLAQGAYEQYF.

The chain carries TRBV9 and TRBJ2-5; D possibly corresponds to TRBD2 (7 bases). Between the trimmed V and J ends, which lost 3 bases and 5 bases, there was a span of 20 bases. Germline CDR1 reads SGDLS; CDR2 reads YYNGEE. The CDR3 loop spans 16 amino acids. CDR3 DNA sequence: TGTGCCAGCAGCGCCGATCGCGGGGGCGGCCGGGAGACCCAGTACTTC. Its translation is CASSADRGGGRETQYF.

This sequence joins TRBV6-1 and TRBJ1-6; the D is unclear. Trimming removed 4 bases from V and 0 bases from J, with 13 bases in between. The CDR3 runs 17 residues. From germline, CDR1 is MNHNS and CDR2 SASEGT. The DNA for the CDR3 is TGTGCCAGCAGTGGGCTTTCGAGGAGCTCCTATAATTCACCCCTCCACTTT. It yields the protein CASSGLSRSSYNSPLHF.